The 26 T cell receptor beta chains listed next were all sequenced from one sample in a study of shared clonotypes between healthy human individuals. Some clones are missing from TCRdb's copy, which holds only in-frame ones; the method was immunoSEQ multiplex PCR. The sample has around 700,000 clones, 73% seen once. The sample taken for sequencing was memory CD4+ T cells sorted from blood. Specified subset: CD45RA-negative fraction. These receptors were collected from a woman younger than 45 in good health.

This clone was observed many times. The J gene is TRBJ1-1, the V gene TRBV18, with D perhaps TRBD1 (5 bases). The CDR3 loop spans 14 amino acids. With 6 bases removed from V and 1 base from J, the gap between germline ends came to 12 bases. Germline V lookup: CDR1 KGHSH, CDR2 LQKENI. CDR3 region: CASSSSGGNTEAFF. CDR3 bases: TGTGCCAGCTCTTCCTCCGGGGGGAACACTGAAGCTTTCTTT.

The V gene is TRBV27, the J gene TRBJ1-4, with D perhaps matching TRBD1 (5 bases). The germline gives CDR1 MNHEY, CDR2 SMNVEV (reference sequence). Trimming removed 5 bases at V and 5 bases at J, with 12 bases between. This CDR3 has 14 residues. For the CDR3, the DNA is TGTGCCAGCAGTCGCGACAGACCAAATGAAAAACTGTTTTTT. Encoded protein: CASSRDRPNEKLFF.

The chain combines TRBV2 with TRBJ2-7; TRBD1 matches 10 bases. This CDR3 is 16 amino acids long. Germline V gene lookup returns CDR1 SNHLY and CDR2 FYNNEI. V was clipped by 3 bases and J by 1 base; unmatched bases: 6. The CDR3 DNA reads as TGTGCCAGCAGTGAGACAGGGGGCTCACGATCCTACGAGCAGTACTTC. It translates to CASSETGGSRSYEQYF.

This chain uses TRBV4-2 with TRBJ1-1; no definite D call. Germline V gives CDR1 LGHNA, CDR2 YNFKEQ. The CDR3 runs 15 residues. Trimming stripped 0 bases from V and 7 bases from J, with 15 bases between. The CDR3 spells CASSQDSVGISEAFF. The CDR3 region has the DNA TGTGCCAGCAGCCAAGATTCAGTGGGGATAAGTGAAGCTTTCTTT.

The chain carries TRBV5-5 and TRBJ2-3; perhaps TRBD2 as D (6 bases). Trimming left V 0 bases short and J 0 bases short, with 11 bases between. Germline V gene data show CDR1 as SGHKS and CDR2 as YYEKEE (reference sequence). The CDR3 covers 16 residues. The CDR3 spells CASSLVSGSSTDTQYF. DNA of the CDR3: TGTGCCAGCAGCTTGGTTTCCGGGAGTAGCACAGATACGCAGTATTTT.

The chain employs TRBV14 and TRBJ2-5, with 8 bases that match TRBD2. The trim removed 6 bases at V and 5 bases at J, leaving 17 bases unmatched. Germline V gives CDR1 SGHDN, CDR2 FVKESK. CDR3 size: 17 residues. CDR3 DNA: TGTGCCAGCAGTGCGGGGGTCTTAGCGGGACGAGGTGAGACCCAGTACTTC. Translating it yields CASSAGVLAGRGETQYF. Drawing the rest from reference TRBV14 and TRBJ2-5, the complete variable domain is EAGVTQFPSHSVIEKGQTVTLRCDPISGHDNLYWYRRVMGKEIKFLLHFVKESKQDESGMPNNRFLAERTGGTYSTLKVQPAELEDSGVYFCASSAGVLAGRGETQYFGPGTRLLVL.

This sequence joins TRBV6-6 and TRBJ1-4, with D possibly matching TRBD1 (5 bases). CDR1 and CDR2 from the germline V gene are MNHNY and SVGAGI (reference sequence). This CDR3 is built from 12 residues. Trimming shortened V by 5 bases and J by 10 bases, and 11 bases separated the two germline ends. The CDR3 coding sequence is TGTGCCAGCAGTGGGGCGAGGGGAAAACTGTTTTTT. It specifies CASSGARGKLFF.

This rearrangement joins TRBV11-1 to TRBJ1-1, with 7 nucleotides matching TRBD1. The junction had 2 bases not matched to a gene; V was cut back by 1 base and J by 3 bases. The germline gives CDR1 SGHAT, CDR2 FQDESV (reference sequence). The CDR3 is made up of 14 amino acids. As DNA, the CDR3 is TGTGCCAGCAGCTTAGTTGACAGGGACACTGAAGCTTTCTTT. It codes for CASSLVDRDTEAFF.

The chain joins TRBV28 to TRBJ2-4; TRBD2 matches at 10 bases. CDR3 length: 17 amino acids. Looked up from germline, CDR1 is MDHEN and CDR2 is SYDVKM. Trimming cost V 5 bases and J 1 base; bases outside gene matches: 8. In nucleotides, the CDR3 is TGTGCCAGCAGTGTCAGAGATAGCGGGAGGGCCAAAAACATTCAGTACTTC. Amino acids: CASSVRDSGRAKNIQYF.

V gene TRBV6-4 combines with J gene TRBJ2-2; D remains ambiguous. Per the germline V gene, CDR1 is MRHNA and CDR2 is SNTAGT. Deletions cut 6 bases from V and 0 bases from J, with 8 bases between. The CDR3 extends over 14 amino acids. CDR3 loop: CASRAVANTGELFF. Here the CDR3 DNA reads TGTGCCAGCAGAGCAGTCGCGAACACCGGGGAGCTGTTTTTT.

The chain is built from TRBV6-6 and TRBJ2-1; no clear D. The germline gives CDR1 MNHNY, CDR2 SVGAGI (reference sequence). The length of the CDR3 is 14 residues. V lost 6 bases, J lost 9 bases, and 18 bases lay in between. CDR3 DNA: TGTGCCAGCAGCCACCCCACTGGTTGGGGTGAGCAGTTCTTC. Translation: CASSHPTGWGEQFF.

The CDR3 DNA sequence: TGTGCCAGTAGCAAGGACAGGGCTCGGGAGCTGTTTTTT. Translating gives CASSKDRARELFF. The chain uses TRBV19 and TRBJ2-2; 8 nucleotides agree with TRBD1. CDR3 length: 13 residues. Germline CDR1 LNHDA, CDR2 SQIVND (reference sequence). After removal of 6 bases from V and 9 bases from J, the junction contained 6 bases not matched to a gene.

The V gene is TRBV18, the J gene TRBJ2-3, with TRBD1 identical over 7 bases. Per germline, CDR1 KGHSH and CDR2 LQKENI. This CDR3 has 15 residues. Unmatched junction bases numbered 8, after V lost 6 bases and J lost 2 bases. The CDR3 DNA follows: TGTGCCAGCTCGCAAGACAGGGTCCTCACAGATACGCAGTATTTT. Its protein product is CASSQDRVLTDTQYF.

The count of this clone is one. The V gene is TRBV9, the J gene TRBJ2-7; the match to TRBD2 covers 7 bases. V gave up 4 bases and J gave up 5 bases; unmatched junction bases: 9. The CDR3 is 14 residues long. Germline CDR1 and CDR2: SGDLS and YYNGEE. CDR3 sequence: CASSSSTSTDEQYF. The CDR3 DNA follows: TGTGCCAGCAGCTCTTCGACTAGCACGGACGAGCAGTACTTC.

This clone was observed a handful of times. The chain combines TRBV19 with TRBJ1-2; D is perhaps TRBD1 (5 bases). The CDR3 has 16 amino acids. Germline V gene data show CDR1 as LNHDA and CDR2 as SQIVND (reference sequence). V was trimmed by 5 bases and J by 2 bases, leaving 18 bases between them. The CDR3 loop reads CASSGPPGTGNYGYTF. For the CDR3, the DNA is TGTGCCAGTAGTGGTCCCCCCGGGACGGGGAACTATGGCTACACCTTC. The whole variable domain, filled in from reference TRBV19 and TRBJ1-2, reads DGGITQSPKYLFRKEGQNVTLSCEQNLNHDAMYWYRQDPGQGLRLIYYSQIVNDFQKGDIAEGYSVSREKKESFPLTVTSAQKNPTAFYLCASSGPPGTGNYGYTFGSGTRLTVV.

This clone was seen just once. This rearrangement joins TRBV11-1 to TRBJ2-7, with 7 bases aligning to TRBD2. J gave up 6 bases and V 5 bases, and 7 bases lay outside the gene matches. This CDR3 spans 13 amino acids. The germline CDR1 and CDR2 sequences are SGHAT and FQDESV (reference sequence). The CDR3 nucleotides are TGTGCCAGCAGCGCGGGAGTAGCAGTCGAGCAGTACTTC. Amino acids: CASSAGVAVEQYF.

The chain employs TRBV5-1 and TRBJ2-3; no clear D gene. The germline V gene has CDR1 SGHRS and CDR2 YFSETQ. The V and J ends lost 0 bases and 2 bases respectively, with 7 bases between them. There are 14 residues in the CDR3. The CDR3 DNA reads TGCGCCAGCAGCTTGGCACGGAACACAGATACGCAGTATTTT. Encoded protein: CASSLARNTDTQYF.

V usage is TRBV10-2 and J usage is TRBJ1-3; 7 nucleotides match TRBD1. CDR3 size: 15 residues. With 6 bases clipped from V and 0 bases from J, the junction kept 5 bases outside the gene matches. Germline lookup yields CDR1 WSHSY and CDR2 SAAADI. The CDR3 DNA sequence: TGCGCCAGCAGGACGGGACAGATCTCTGGAAACACCATATATTTT. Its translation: CASRTGQISGNTIYF.

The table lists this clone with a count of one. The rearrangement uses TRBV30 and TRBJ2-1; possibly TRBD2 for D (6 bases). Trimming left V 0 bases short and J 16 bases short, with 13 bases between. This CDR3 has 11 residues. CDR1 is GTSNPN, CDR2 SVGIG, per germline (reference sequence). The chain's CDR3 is CAWSVGGKLFF. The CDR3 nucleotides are TGTGCCTGGAGTGTCGGGGGAAAGTTATTCTTC.

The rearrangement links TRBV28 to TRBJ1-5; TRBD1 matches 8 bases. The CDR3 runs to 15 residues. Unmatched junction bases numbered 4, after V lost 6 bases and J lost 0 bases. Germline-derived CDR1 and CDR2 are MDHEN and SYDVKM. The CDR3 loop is CASRPDRASNQPQHF. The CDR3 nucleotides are TGTGCCAGCAGGCCGGACAGGGCTAGCAATCAGCCCCAGCATTTT.

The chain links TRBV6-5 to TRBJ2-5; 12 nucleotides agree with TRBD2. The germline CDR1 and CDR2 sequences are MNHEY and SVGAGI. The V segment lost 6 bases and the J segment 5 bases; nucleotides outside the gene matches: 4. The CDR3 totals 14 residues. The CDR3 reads CASRRLAGDETQYF. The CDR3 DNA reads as TGTGCCAGCAGACGACTAGCGGGAGACGAGACCCAGTACTTC.

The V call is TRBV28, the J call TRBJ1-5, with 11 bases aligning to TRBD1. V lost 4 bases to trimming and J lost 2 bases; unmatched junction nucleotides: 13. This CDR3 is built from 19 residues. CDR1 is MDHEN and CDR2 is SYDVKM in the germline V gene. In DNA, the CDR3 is TGTGCCAGCAGTTGGCCGCGGGACAGGGGGTTAGCGGGCAATCAGCCCCAGCATTTT. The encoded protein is CASSWPRDRGLAGNQPQHF.

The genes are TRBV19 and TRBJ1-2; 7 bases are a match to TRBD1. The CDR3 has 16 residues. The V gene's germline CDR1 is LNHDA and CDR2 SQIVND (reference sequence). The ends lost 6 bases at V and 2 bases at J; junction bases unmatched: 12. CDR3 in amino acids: CASSIPWTGPNYGYTF. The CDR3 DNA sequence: TGTGCCAGTAGCATACCTTGGACAGGCCCCAACTATGGCTACACCTTC.

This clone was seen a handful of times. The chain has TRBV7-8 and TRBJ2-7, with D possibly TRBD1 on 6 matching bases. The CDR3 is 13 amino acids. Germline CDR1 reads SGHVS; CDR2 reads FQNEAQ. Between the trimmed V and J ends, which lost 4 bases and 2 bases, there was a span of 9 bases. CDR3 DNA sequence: TGTGCCAGCAGCTCCGGACAGACCTACGAGCAGTACTTC. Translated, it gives CASSSGQTYEQYF.

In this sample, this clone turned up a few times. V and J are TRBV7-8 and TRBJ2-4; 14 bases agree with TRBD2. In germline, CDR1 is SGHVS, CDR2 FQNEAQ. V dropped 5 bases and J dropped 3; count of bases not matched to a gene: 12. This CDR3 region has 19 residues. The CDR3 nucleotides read TGTGCCAGCAGCCGAGGGGGGACTAGCGGGAGTAGGGTCAAAAACATTCAGTACTTC. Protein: CASSRGGTSGSRVKNIQYF.

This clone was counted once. CDR3 nucleotide sequence: TGTGCCAGTAGTATATACTCCGGGACAGGGGGCTATCAGCCCCAGCATTTT. Translated: CASSIYSGTGGYQPQHF. This chain links TRBV19 with TRBJ1-5, with 12 bases matching TRBD1. Germline V gives CDR1 LNHDA, CDR2 SQIVND (reference sequence). After removal of 2 bases from V and 5 bases from J, the junction contained 7 bases not matched to a gene. This CDR3 has 17 amino acids. Filled out from reference TRBV19 and TRBJ1-5, the complete variable domain reads DGGITQSPKYLFRKEGQNVTLSCEQNLNHDAMYWYRQDPGQGLRLIYYSQIVNDFQKGDIAEGYSVSREKKESFPLTVTSAQKNPTAFYLCASSIYSGTGGYQPQHFGDGTRLSIL.